This TCR beta chain originates from a study of blood T cell repertoires in COVID-19. About the research overall: The analysed material was cDNA or gDNA that came from T cells, B-cell-depleted T cells, or PBMCs.

V shed 4 bases and J shed 2 bases, with 15 bases lying between them. Looked up from germline, CDR1 is SGHAT and CDR2 is FQNNGV. The CDR3 totals 15 residues. Generated by immunoSEQ multiplex PCR, the TCRdb table keeps only in-frame clones and is missing some. The table shows approximately 240,000 clones, with approximately 84% occurring only once. The receptor's source is a woman in her thirties who had recovered from COVID-19. Sequenced sample: peripheral blood. The chain uses TRBV11-2 and TRBJ2-7, with a weak D call TRBD2 (6 bases). Here the CDR3 reads CASSSGGGDPYEQYF. DNA of the CDR3: TGTGCCAGCAGCTCCGGAGGCGGGGACCCCTACGAGCAGTACTTC. Using reference TRBV11-2 and TRBJ2-7 for the parts outside the CDR3, the full variable domain is EAGVAQSPRYKIIEKRQSVAFWCNPISGHATLYWYQQILGQGPKLLIQFQNNGVVDDSQLPKDRFSAERLKGVDSTLKIQPAKLEDSAVYLCASSSGGGDPYEQYFGPGTRLTVT.